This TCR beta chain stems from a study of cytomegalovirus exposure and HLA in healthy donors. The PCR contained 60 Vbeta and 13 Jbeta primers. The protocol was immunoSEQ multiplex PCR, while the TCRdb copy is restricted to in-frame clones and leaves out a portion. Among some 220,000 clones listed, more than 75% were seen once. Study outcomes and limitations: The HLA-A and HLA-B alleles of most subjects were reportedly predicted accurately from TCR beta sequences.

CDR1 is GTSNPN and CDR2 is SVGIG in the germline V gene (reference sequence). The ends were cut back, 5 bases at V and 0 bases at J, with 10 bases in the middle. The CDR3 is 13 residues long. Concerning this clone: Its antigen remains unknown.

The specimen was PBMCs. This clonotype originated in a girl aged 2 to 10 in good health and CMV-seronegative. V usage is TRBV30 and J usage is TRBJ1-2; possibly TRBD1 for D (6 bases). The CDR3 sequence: CAWDQGTNYGYTF. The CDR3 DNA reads TGTGCCTGGGACCAGGGGACTAACTATGGCTACACCTTC.